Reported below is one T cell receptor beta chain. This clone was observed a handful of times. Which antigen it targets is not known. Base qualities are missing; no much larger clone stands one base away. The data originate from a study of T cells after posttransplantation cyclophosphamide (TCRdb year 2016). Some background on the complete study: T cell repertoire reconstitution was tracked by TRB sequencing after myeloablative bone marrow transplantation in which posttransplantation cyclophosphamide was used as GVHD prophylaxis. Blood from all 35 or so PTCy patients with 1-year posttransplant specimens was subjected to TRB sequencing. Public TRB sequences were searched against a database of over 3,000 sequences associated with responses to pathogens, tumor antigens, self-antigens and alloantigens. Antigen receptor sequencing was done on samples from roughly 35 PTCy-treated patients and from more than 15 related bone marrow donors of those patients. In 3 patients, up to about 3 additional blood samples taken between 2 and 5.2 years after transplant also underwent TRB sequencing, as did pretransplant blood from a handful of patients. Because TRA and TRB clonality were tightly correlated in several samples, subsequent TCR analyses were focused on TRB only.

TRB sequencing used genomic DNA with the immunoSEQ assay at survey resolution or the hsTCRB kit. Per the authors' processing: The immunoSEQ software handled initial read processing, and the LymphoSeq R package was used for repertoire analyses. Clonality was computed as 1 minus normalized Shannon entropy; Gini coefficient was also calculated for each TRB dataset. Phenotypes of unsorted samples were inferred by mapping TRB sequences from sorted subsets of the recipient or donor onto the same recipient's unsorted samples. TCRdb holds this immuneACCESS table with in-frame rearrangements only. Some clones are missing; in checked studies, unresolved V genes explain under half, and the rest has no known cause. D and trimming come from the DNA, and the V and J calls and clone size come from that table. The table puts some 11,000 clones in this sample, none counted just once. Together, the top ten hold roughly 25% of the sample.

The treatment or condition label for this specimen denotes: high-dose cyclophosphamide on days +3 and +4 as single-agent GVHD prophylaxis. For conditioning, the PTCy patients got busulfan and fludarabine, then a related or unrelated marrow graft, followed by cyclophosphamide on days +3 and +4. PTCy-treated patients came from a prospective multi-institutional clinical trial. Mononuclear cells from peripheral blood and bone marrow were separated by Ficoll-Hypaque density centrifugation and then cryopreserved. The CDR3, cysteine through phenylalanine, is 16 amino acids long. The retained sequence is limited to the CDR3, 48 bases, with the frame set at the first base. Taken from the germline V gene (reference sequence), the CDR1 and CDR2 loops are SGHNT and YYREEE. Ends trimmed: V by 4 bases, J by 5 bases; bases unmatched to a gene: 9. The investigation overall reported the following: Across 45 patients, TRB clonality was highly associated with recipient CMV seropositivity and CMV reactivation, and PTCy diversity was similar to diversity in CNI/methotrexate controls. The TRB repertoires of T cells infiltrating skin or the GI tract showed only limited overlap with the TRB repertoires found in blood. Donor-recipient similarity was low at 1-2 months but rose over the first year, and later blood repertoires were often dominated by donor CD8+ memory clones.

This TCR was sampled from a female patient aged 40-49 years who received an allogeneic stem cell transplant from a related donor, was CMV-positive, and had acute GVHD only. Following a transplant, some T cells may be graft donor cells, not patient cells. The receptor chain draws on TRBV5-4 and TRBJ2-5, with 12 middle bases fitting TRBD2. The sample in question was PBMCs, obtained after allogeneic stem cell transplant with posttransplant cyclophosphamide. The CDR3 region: CASSLPSGGAVETQYF. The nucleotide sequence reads TGTGCCAGCAGCCTTCCTAGCGGGGGGGCCGTGGAGACCCAGTACTTC. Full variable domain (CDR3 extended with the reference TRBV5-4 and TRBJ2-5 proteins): ETGVTQSPTHLIKTRGQQVTLRCSSQSGHNTVSWYQQALGQGPQFIFQYYREEENGRGNFPPRFSGLQFPNYSSELNVNALELDDSALYLCASSLPSGGAVETQYFGPGTRLLVL.